Presented here are 2 T cell receptor beta chains from one specimen sequenced in a study of beta chain features in type 1 diabetes. Study conclusions and caveats: All four CD4+ subsets from Type 1 diabetes patients carried moderately but significantly shorter TCRB CDR3s.

Their cognate antigens are unknown. Every isolated RNA sample was fully reverse transcribed, so sequencing captured expressed TCRB transcripts. Only in-frame clones appear in the TCRdb table, and some are missing; sequencing was by immunoSEQ multiplex PCR. The sample yields around 170,000 clones, about 9% seen once. Material for sequencing was central memory CD4+ T cells from blood. The receptor set was obtained from a woman in her thirties with type 1 diabetes.

The chain is built from TRBV7-9 and TRBJ1-1, with D tentatively TRBD1 (5 bases). Germline-derived CDR1 and CDR2 are SEHNR and FQNEAQ (reference sequence). CDR3 length: 17 amino acids. V was cut by 4 bases and J by 7 bases, with 25 bases left in between. The CDR3 region has the DNA TGTGCCAGCAGCTGGACCAGTGGAGGGGAGATCATCGGTGAAGCTTTCTTT. Residues: CASSWTSGGEIIGEAFF. The whole variable domain, remainder taken from reference TRBV7-9 and TRBJ1-1, is DTGVSQNPRHKITKRGQNVTFRCDPISEHNRLYWYRQTLGQGPEFLTYFQNEAQLEKSRLLSDRFSAERPKGSFSTLEIQRTEQGDSAMYLCASSWTSGGEIIGEAFFGQGTRLTVV.

CDR3 DNA: TGCGCCAGCAGCCAAGTCCCTAGCGGGACTTTCTACGAGCAGTACTTC. As protein: CASSQVPSGTFYEQYF. The rearrangement uses TRBV4-1 and TRBJ2-7; 9 bases map to TRBD2. The CDR3 extends over 16 amino acids. Germline CDR1 is MGHRA and CDR2 is YSYEKL. Losses at the gene ends were 1 base for V and 3 bases for J; bases not matched to a gene: 7.